This is a list of T cell receptor beta chains from one sample in a study of naive and memory T cell subsets. TCRdb processed the UMI-ligation and nested PCR reads anew with MiXCR; each CDR3 protein has one entry. The sample carries 150,000 or so distinct CDR3 sequences, 20% to 25% recorded once. The sequenced material came from naive CD4+ T cells from blood. These receptors were collected from a human donor in good health. CDR3s include the opening cysteine and the closing phenylalanine or tryptophan. D genes are given only for firm matches. Only some rows state a clone size, as once, few, many or a class for expanded clones.

V gene	D gene	J gene	clone size	CDR3 protein	CDR3 DNA
TRBV30	.	TRBJ2-3	.	CAWRGGLTDTQYF	TGTGCCTGGAGAGGGGGTTTGACAGATACGCAGTATTTT
TRBV29-1	TRBD2	TRBJ2-1	.	CSVEAAGLAGGEQFF	TGCAGCGTTGAAGCAGCAGGACTAGCGGGCGGTGAGCAGTTCTTC
TRBV6-2/TRBV6-3	.	TRBJ1-2	.	CASSQGNYGYTF	TGTGCCAGCAGTCAGGGTAACTATGGCTACACCTTC
TRBV29-1	.	TRBJ1-4	.	CSVFGIDEKLFF	TGCAGCGTTTTCGGCATCGATGAAAAACTGTTTTTT
TRBV20-1	.	TRBJ2-5	.	CSASSAAPETQYF	TGCAGTGCTAGTTCGGCAGCCCCAGAGACCCAGTACTTC
TRBV19	TRBD1	TRBJ1-1	few	CASNPPPLGQGVHTEAFF	TGTGCCAGTAACCCCCCCCCGCTAGGACAGGGGGTTCACACTGAAGCTTTCTTT
TRBV6-1	.	TRBJ2-7	.	CASSEAFGLATGEQYF	TGTGCCAGCAGTGAAGCGTTCGGGCTAGCCACTGGCGAGCAGTACTTC
TRBV12-3/TRBV12-4	TRBD2	TRBJ2-1	many	CASSFNPYLAAYNEQFF	TGTGCCAGCAGTTTTAACCCGTATCTAGCGGCCTACAATGAGCAGTTCTTC
TRBV24-1	TRBD1	TRBJ2-3	.	CATSAPDRGRHTQYF	TGTGCCACCAGTGCCCCGGACAGGGGAAGGCATACGCAGTATTTT
TRBV29-1	TRBD1	TRBJ2-5	many	CSVDRGLETQYF	TGCAGCGTCGACAGGGGGCTAGAGACCCAGTACTTC
TRBV6-5	.	TRBJ1-5	.	CASSPDGRIKPQHF	TGTGCCAGCAGCCCGGACGGGAGGATCAAGCCCCAGCATTTT
TRBV6-5	TRBD1	TRBJ2-7	few	CASSFVPPGTGGDEQYF	TGTGCCAGCAGTTTTGTGCCCCCCGGGACAGGGGGCGACGAGCAGTACTTC
TRBV6-5	.	TRBJ1-2	many	CATSENYGYTF	TGTGCCACCTCAGAGAACTATGGCTACACCTTC
TRBV7-8	.	TRBJ2-2	few	CASSRLGTPTNTGELFF	TGTGCCAGCAGCCGACTCGGGACACCTACGAACACCGGGGAGCTGTTTTTT
TRBV29-1	.	TRBJ1-2	many	CSVVEQVYGYTF	TGCAGCGTTGTCGAACAAGTCTATGGCTACACCTTC
TRBV27	TRBD2	TRBJ2-3	.	CASSPRGASGRSGIDTQYF	TGTGCCAGCTCCCCCCGGGGGGCTAGCGGGAGATCGGGTATAGATACGCAGTATTTT
TRBV6-2/TRBV6-3	.	TRBJ2-7	.	CASSYESPGVYEQYF	TGTGCCAGCAGTTACGAAAGTCCGGGGGTCTACGAGCAGTACTTC
TRBV24-1	.	TRBJ2-3	.	CATAGQGPDTQYF	TGTGCCACGGCAGGGCAAGGGCCAGATACGCAGTATTTT
TRBV5-4	TRBD2	TRBJ2-2	.	CASSLGLAGGPWTGELFF	TGTGCCAGCAGCTTGGGGCTAGCGGGAGGGCCTTGGACCGGGGAGCTGTTTTTT
TRBV7-3	.	TRBJ1-1	.	CASSDQPNTEAFF	TGTGCCAGCAGCGACCAGCCTAACACTGAAGCTTTCTTT
TRBV6-5	TRBD2	TRBJ2-1	few	CASSRSGRGLVVYNEQFF	TGTGCCAGCAGTAGGAGCGGTAGAGGACTAGTTGTCTACAATGAGCAGTTCTTC
TRBV28	TRBD2	TRBJ2-1	many	CASQQHSIWPGTSGYDEQFF	TGTGCCAGCCAGCAACATTCAATCTGGCCCGGGACTAGCGGGTACGATGAGCAGTTCTTC
TRBV6-6	TRBD1	TRBJ2-1	.	CASSSRQGLIYNEQFF	TGTGCCAGCAGTTCCAGACAGGGATTAATCTACAATGAGCAGTTCTTC
TRBV29-1	.	TRBJ2-2	few	CSVALLGLGAGELFF	TGCAGCGTTGCCCTCCTCGGGCTGGGCGCCGGGGAGCTGTTTTTT
TRBV7-7	TRBD1	TRBJ2-2	.	CASSTSGTATGELFF	TGTGCTAGCAGCACCTCCGGGACAGCCACCGGGGAGCTGTTTTTT
TRBV10-3	.	TRBJ2-5	many	CATGWTVEETQYF	TGTGCCACCGGGTGGACAGTTGAAGAGACCCAGTACTTC
TRBV5-1	.	TRBJ2-3	.	CASLVGGEHDTDTQYF	TGCGCCAGCTTGGTGGGGGGCGAACACGACACAGATACGCAGTATTTT
TRBV4-3	.	TRBJ2-7	.	CASSQGRGDYEQYF	TGCGCCAGCAGCCAAGGCCGCGGCGATTACGAGCAGTACTTC
TRBV20-1	.	TRBJ2-7	.	CSARDRTWGSRPVEQYF	TGCAGTGCTAGAGATCGAACCTGGGGGAGCCGTCCTGTCGAGCAGTACTTC
TRBV12-3/TRBV12-4	.	TRBJ2-1	.	CASNLRGTLNEQFF	TGTGCCAGCAACCTCCGAGGGACCCTCAATGAGCAGTTCTTC
TRBV18	.	TRBJ1-1	.	CASSHNRNTEAFF	TGTGCCAGCTCCCACAACAGAAACACTGAAGCTTTCTTT
TRBV5-1	.	TRBJ2-7	.	CASSSGTITYEQYF	TGCGCCAGCAGCTCCGGGACAATCACCTACGAGCAGTACTTC
TRBV12-3/TRBV12-4	.	TRBJ1-1	.	CASSPTDREAFF	TGTGCCAGCAGTCCAACCGACAGGGAAGCTTTCTTT
TRBV5-4	.	TRBJ2-2	.	CASSKPGPNTGELFF	TGTGCCAGCAGCAAGCCGGGACCGAACACCGGGGAGCTGTTTTTT
TRBV12-3/TRBV12-4	.	TRBJ2-7	.	CASSLVAGVSYEQYF	TGTGCCAGCAGTTTAGTAGCAGGGGTCTCCTACGAGCAGTACTTC
TRBV6-5	TRBD2	TRBJ2-3	few	CASSSGRRTDTQYF	TGTGCCAGCAGCAGCGGGAGACGCACAGATACGCAGTATTTT
TRBV27	TRBD1	TRBJ2-7	.	CASSLRPGQGAYEQYF	TGTGCCAGCAGTTTAAGACCTGGACAGGGGGCCTACGAGCAGTACTTC
TRBV7-2	.	TRBJ1-4	.	CASSIQTGGIGKLFF	TGTGCCAGCAGCATTCAGACGGGAGGTATTGGAAAACTGTTTTTT
TRBV2	TRBD1	TRBJ2-7	few	CASSEETGFEQYF	TGTGCCAGCAGTGAAGAGACAGGGTTTGAGCAGTACTTC
TRBV29-1	.	TRBJ2-5	.	CSVVRTEETQYF	TGCAGCGTTGTTCGGACGGAAGAGACCCAGTACTTC
TRBV20-1	TRBD2	TRBJ2-1	few	CSARGLGTSGQYNEQFF	TGCAGTGCTAGAGGCCTCGGGACTAGCGGTCAATACAATGAGCAGTTCTTC